The source of this T cell receptor beta chain is a study of vaccination and CD4 T cells after COVID-19. In the study overall: Subjects got two shots of BNT162b2 or mRNA-1273 vaccine.

The Oncomine TCR Beta short-read assay was what sequenced the DNA obtained from cultured CD4+ T cells. TCRdb reprocessed the PCR reads with MiXCR, giving one entry per CDR3 protein. In the table there are under 13,000 distinct CDR3 sequences, about 41% of which are singletons. Concerning this clonotype: Its antigen is unknown.

Indicated treatment: roughly ten-day PBMC culture with coronavirus spike peptide pools or control peptides (ViraFEST assay). PBMC cultures, at two million cells per well, received 8.5 to 10 IU/ml IL-2 and about 11 ug/ml peptide pools. This CDR3 spans 15 amino acids. Germline V CDR1 and CDR2: MGHRA, YSYEKL. V dropped 1 base and J dropped 2; count of bases not matched to a gene: 4. The receptor's source is a human donor who had recovered from COVID-19. V is TRBV4-1 and J is TRBJ2-7, with TRBD1 matching over 8 bases. Source: CD4+ T cells from blood, cultured in vitro, taken after SARS-CoV-2 vaccination. For the CDR3, the DNA is TGCGCCAGCAGCCAAGTGGGGACAGGACCCTACGAGCAGTACTTC. It encodes CASSQVGTGPYEQYF.